This T cell receptor beta chain was recorded in a study of blood T cells in healthy people across ages. The overall study: Template switching recovered approximately one barcoded beta molecule for every two T cells. Points from the study as a whole: Whereas aged donors had fewer naive CD4+ cells, long-lived donors had more of them and higher diversity. Percentage of naive T cells showed a strong correlation with TCR beta diversity.

Germline assignment: CDR1 SGHRS and CDR2 YFSETQ. The CDR3 is made up of 13 amino acids. A few counts support this clonotype. Its antigen is undetermined. Its ends do not fully match the called genes, so a read error is possible. Every donor contributed roughly 10 milliliters of peripheral blood by blood draw. Sample-barcoded 5' priming and a J-beta primer mix drove a second PCR of about 6 to 12 cycles. MiXCR, run by TCRdb on the 5' RACE reads, gives a single entry per CDR3 protein. The data contain some 880,000 distinct CDR3 sequences, about 34% of them singletons. Sequencing was done on a sample of blood. The genes are TRBV5-1 and TRBJ1-2; TRBD1 agrees at 7 bases. This receptor was obtained from a young man in good health. CDR3 nucleotides: TGCGCCAGCAGCGCCGGGACAGCCTATGGCCACACCTTC. Translated: CASSAGTAYGHTF.